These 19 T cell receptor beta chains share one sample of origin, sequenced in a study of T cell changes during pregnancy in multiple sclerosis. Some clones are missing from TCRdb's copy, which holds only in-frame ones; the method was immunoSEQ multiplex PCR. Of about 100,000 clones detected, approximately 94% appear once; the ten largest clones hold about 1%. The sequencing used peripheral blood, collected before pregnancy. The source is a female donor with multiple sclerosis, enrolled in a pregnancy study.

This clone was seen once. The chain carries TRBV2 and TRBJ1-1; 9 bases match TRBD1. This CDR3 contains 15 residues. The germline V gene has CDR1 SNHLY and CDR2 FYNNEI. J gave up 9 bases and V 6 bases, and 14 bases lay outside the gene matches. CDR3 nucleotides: TGTGCCAGCAGAGACTCCGGGACAGGGAAGCACAAAGCTTTCTTT. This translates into CASRDSGTGKHKAFF.

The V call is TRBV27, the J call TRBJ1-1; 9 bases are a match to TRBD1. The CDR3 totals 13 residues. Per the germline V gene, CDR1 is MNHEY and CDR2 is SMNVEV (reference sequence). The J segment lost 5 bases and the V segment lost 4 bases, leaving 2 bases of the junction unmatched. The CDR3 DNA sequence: TGTGCCAGCAGTTCGACAGGGGGGACTGAAGCTTTCTTT. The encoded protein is CASSSTGGTEAFF.

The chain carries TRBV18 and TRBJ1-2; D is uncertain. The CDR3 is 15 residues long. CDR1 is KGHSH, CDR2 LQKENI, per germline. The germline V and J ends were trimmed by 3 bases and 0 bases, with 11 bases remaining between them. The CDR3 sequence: CASSPRGITNYGYTF. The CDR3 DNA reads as TGTGCCAGCTCACCGCGGGGAATTACTAACTATGGCTACACCTTC.

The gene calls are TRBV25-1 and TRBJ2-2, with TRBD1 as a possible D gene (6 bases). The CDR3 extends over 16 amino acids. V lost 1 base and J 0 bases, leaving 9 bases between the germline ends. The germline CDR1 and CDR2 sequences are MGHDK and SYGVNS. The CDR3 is CASSESDRANTGELFF. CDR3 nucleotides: TGTGCCAGCAGTGAATCGGACAGAGCGAACACCGGGGAGCTGTTTTTT.

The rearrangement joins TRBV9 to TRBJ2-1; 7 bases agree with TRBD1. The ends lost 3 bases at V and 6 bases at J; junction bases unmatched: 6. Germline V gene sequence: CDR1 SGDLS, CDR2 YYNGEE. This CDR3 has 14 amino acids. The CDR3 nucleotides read TGTGCCAGCAGCGCTGGGACAGAGCCCAATGAGCAGTTCTTC. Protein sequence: CASSAGTEPNEQFF. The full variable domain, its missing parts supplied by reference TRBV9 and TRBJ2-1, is DSGVTQTPKHLITATGQRVTLRCSPRSGDLSVYWYQQSLDQGLQFLIQYYNGEERAKGNILERFSAQQFPDLHSELNLSSLELGDSALYFCASSAGTEPNEQFFGPGTRLTVL.

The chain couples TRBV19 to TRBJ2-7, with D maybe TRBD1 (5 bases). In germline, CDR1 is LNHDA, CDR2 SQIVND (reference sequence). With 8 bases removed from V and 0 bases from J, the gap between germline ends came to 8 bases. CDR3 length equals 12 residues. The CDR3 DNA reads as TGTGCCAGTTTAGGGGACTCCTACGAGCAGTACTTC. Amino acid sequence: CASLGDSYEQYF.

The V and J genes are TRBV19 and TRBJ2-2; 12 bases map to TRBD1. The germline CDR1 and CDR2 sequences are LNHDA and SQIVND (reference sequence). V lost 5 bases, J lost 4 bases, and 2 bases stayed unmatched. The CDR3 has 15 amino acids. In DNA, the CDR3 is TGTGCCAGTAGTCTGGGACAGGGGGCCACCGGGGAGCTGTTTTTT. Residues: CASSLGQGATGELFF.

Written as DNA, the CDR3 is TGTGCCAGCAGCTTATCTAACAGGCCCTACGAGCAGTACTTC. This sequence encodes CASSLSNRPYEQYF. The genes are TRBV11-2 and TRBJ2-7; D perhaps matches TRBD1 (5 bases). The ends were cut back, 2 bases at V and 2 bases at J, with 10 bases in the middle. The V gene's germline CDR1 is SGHAT and CDR2 FQNNGV. The length of the CDR3 is 14 residues.

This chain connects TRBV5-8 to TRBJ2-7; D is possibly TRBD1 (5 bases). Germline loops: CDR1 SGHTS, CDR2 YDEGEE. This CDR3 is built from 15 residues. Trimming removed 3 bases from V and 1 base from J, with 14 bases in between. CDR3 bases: TGTGCCAGCAGCTGGGGCGTGGTAGGATCCTACGAGCAGTACTTC. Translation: CASSWGVVGSYEQYF.

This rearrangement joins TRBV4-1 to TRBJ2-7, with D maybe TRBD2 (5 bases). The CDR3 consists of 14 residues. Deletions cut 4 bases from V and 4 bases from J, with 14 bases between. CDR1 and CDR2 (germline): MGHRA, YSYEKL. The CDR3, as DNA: TGCGCCAGCAGCCCGACCGAGGGATTTTACGAGCAGTACTTC. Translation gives CASSPTEGFYEQYF.

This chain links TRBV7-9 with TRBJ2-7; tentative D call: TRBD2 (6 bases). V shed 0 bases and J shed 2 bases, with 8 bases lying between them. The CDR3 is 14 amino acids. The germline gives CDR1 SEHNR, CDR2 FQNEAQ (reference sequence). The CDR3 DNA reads TGTGCCAGCAGCTTAGCCGGGACTGCCTACGAGCAGTACTTC. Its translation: CASSLAGTAYEQYF.

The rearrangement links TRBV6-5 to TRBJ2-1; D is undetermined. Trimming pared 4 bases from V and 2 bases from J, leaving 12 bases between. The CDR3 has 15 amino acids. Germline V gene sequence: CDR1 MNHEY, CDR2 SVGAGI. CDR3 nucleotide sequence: TGTGCCAGCAGTTCTACCGACACGACCTACAATGAGCAGTTCTTC. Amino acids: CASSSTDTTYNEQFF.

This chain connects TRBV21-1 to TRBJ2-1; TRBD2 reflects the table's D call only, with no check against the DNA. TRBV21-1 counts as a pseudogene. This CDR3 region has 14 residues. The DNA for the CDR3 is TGTGCCAGCAGTAGCCCACAGTCGGGGGGTGAGCAGTTCTTC. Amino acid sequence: CASSSPQSGGEQFF.

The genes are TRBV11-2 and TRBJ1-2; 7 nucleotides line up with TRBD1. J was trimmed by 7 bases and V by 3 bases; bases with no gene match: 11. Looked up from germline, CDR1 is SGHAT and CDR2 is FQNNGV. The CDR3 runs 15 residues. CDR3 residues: CASSFYEGAISGYTF. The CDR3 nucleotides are TGTGCCAGCAGCTTTTACGAGGGGGCGATCTCTGGCTACACCTTC.

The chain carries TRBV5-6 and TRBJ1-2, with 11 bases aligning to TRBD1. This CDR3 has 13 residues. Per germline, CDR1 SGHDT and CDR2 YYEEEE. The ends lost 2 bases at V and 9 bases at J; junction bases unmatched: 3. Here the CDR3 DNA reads TGTGCCAGCAGCTTCGGGACAGGGGGGAGCTACACCTTC. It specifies CASSFGTGGSYTF.

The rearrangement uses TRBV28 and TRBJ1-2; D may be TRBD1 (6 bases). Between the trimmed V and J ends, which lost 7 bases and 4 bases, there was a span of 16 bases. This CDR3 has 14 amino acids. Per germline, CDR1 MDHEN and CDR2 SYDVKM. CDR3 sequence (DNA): TGTGCCAGCAATGGTGGGGGCCCGGGCTATGGCTACACCTTC. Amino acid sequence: CASNGGGPGYGYTF.

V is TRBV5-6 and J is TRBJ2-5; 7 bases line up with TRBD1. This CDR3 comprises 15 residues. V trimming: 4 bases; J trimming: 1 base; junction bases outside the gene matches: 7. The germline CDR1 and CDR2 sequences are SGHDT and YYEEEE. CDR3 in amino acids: CASSIRQGLQETQYF. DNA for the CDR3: TGTGCCAGCAGCATTCGACAGGGCCTCCAAGAGACCCAGTACTTC.

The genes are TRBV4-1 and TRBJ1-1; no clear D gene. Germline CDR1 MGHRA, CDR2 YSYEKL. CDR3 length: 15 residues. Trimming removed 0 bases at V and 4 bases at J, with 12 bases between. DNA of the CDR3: TGCGCCAGCAGCCAAGATCGGGGAAGGGTCACTGAAGCTTTCTTT. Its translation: CASSQDRGRVTEAFF.

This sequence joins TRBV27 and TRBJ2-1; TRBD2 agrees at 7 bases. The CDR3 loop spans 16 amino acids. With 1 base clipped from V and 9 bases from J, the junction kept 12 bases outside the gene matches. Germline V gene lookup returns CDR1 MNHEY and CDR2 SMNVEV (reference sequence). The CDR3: CASSLLTSRHISEQFF. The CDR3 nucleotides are TGTGCCAGCAGTTTATTGACTAGCCGCCATATAAGTGAGCAGTTCTTC.